This T cell receptor (beta chain) comes out of a study of blood T cell repertoires in COVID-19. As for the study in general: Italy, Spain and the United States were the sources of the convalescent and acute COVID-19 samples. Sources were T cells, B-cell-depleted T cells, or PBMCs; the material itself was cDNA or gDNA.

The CDR3 spans 11 residues. Original processing methods: Counts of nucleated cells, estimated from reference gene primer amplification, were obtained. Profiling relied on immunoSEQ multiplex PCR, and the TCRdb table lists in-frame clones only, not all of them. V and J calls and clone size follow that table, whereas D and trimming were derived from the DNA. The sample includes more than 150,000 clones, less than 80% seen only once; the top ten take about 13%. Sequenced input: peripheral blood. The rearrangement links TRBV12-2 to TRBJ2-7; TRBD2 reflects the table's D call only, with no check against the DNA. TRBV12-2 is tagged as a pseudogene. The TCR was taken from a man aged 50 to 59 who had recovered from COVID-19. For the CDR3, the DNA is TGTGCAAGTCGCCCCGAGGACGAGCAGTACTTC. Translation: CASRPEDEQYF.